This T cell receptor (beta chain) was sequenced in a study of vaccination effects on CD4 cells after COVID-19. Findings and limits, study-wide: Only a few convalescent patients and no early post-infection timepoints featured in the study.

Expansion with viral peptide pools was applied to antigen-specific CD4+ T cells by the ViraFEST assay prior to sequencing. Culture proceeded for nine to ten days, and CD4+ T cells were then isolated. The vaccine given was either BNT162b2 or mRNA-1273, in two doses. V lost 0 bases and J 7 bases, leaving 7 bases between the germline ends. Germline V gene lookup returns CDR1 SGHNT and CDR2 YYREEE (reference sequence). This CDR3 has 13 residues. Assay used: immunoSEQ multiplex PCR; TCRdb lists only in-frame clones, some missing. The profile shows about 22,000 clones, around 70% of them singletons. In regard to this clone: No antigen is known for it.

This chain connects TRBV5-4 to TRBJ1-4; no definite D call. The sample in question was CD4+ T cells from PBMCs cultured with HCoV-NL63 spike peptides, obtained after COVID-19 vaccination. This clonotype was sampled from a human donor who received a COVID-19 vaccine. The CDR3 spells CASSLGSGEKLFF. CDR3 in DNA: TGTGCCAGCAGCTTGGGCTCTGGTGAAAAACTGTTTTTT.